Listed below are T cell receptor beta chains from one sample, sequenced in a study of regulatory T cells in long-lasting Graves disease. Via MiXCR, TCRdb re-called the multiplex PCR reads, giving one row per CDR3 protein. The sample has roughly 500,000 distinct CDR3 sequences, approximately 15% seen once. The same data also went into a second study, on T cells in Graves' hyperthyroidism and ophthalmopathy.

The sequencing here drew on peripheral blood mononuclear cells (PBMCs), taken at new diagnosis, from a patient treated with antithyroid drugs. The receptor source for this set is a man aged 25-45 years with Graves disease. Both conserved end residues are part of each CDR3. The D gene is left open where the match is weak. Size is stated for part of the rows, as once, few or many counts, or as a class when the clone is expanded.

>TRBJ2-5|few|TRBV5-1|NA
CASSLVWGAETQYF
TGCGCCAGCAGCTTGGTTTGGGGCGCAGAGACCCAGTACTTC
>TRBJ1-2|many|TRBV12-3/TRBV12-4|NA
CASSARAPRGYGYTF
TGTGCCAGCAGTGCAAGGGCCCCGAGGGGCTATGGCTACACCTTC
>TRBJ1-1|many|TRBV6-5|NA
CASSYQPIHSSWAFF
TGTGCCAGCAGTTACCAGCCCATACATTCCTCTTGGGCTTTCTTT
>TRBJ2-7|many|TRBV24-1|NA
CATSDRGTETYEQYF
TGTGCCACCAGTGACCGCGGGACAGAGACCTACGAGCAGTACTTC
>TRBJ1-1|many|TRBV5-1|NA
CASSADTFEAFF
TGCGCCAGCAGCGCGGACACCTTTGAAGCTTTCTTT
>TRBJ2-5|few|TRBV29-1|NA
CSVEGLAPTQETQYF
TGCAGCGTTGAAGGTCTAGCGCCAACCCAAGAGACCCAGTACTTC
>TRBJ2-1|few|TRBV6-2/TRBV6-3|NA
CASAAYNEQFF
TGTGCCAGCGCGGCTTACAATGAGCAGTTCTTC
>TRBJ1-1|many|TRBV11-2|NA
CASSLHQNTEAFF
TGTGCCAGCAGCTTACATCAGAACACTGAAGCTTTCTTT
>TRBJ2-7|NA|TRBV4-1|TRBD1
CASSSGQGIVIPEQYF
TGCGCCAGCAGCAGCGGACAGGGAATCGTTATACCCGAGCAGTACTTC
>TRBJ2-1|many|TRBV19|TRBD2
CASSMGGRSNEQFF
TGTGCCAGTAGTATGGGGGGGAGGTCCAATGAGCAGTTCTTC
>TRBJ1-1|NA|TRBV4-1|NA
CASSQADGGVDEAFF
TGCGCCAGCAGCCAAGCGGATGGGGGGGTCGATGAAGCTTTCTTT
>TRBJ2-5|many|TRBV11-2|NA
CASSPTISRGSYQETQYF
TGTGCCAGCAGCCCGACCATCAGCAGAGGATCGTACCAAGAGACCCAGTACTTC
>TRBJ2-4|few|TRBV7-9|TRBD2
CASSFTLAGENIQYF
TGTGCCAGCAGCTTCACACTAGCGGGAGAAAACATTCAGTACTTC
>TRBJ2-3|few|TRBV27|NA
CASSFYTSSTDTQYF
TGTGCCAGCAGTTTCTATACTTCTAGCACAGATACGCAGTATTTT
>TRBJ1-1|many|TRBV29-1|NA
CSVEWEGNTEAFF
TGCAGCGTTGAATGGGAGGGAAACACTGAAGCTTTCTTT
>TRBJ2-3|many|TRBV19|TRBD2
CASSSLTSGTDTQYF
TGTGCCAGTAGTTCGTTGACTAGCGGCACAGATACGCAGTATTTT
>TRBJ2-3|many|TRBV10-3|TRBD2
CATLAGVTDTQYF
TGTGCCACATTAGCGGGAGTTACAGATACGCAGTATTTT
>TRBJ2-7|many|TRBV7-3|NA
CASSDPVLGSSDYEQYF
TGTGCCAGCAGCGATCCGGTACTAGGTTCTTCGGACTACGAGCAGTACTTC
>TRBJ2-5|many|TRBV5-1|TRBD2
CASRFGTSGLQETQYF
TGCGCCAGCAGATTCGGGACTAGCGGACTCCAAGAGACCCAGTACTTC
>TRBJ2-7|NA|TRBV12-3/TRBV12-4|NA
CARPIGVEQYF
TGTGCCAGACCGATCGGGGTCGAGCAGTACTTC